The T cell receptor beta chain described here comes from a study of T cell responses to AZD1222 COVID-19 vaccine. Second-dose recipients at about 4 or about 12 weeks were treated as one pooled group. Sequencing was performed with immunoSEQ multiplex PCR; in TCRdb, only in-frame clones are kept and a portion is missing. The sample lists tens of thousands of clones; 60% to 85% were seen once. As for this clone: Its antigen is still unknown.

The study, taken as a whole, reports: Baseline serostatus was positive in only a handful of AZD1222 recipients.

The CDR3 consists of 16 residues. The starting material was peripheral blood, obtained 28 days after the second AZD1222 dose. The receptor's source is an adult who received the AZD1222 COVID-19 vaccine. V gene TRBV21-1 combines with J gene TRBJ2-4; the table's D call, TRBD1, has no DNA check behind it. TRBV21-1 is listed as a pseudogene. The CDR3: CASSQGYDRTKNIQYF. CDR3 sequence (DNA): TGTGCCAGCAGTCAAGGGTACGACAGAACGAAAAACATTCAGTACTTC.